This T cell receptor beta chain appears in the sequencing data of a study of T cell responses to AZD1222 COVID-19 vaccine (dated by TCRdb to the early 2020s). Regarding the research as a whole: A total of approximately 240 trial participants underwent TCR sequencing, of whom roughly 210 had received two doses of AZD1222 and about 25 had received two doses of the MenACWY control vaccine. Trial participants were enrolled by age into 18-55, 56-69 and 70-plus year subgroups, with about 150, 28 and 57 TCR-sequenced participants respectively.

Here is what the overall study found, with its caveats: Reportedly, close to half of the unique spike-specific TCRs recognized epitopes lying outside the regions that are mutated in the B.1.351 and B.1.1.7 variants. Because no day 14 peak-response samples were available, the repertoires could be characterized only after the peak T cell response. Participants were mostly white British and included more females than males, and it was suggested by the authors that clonal diversity may have been underestimated. In the small 56-69-year group, the increase in depth fell short of significance, most likely because of low power. Vaccine-associated CD4 TCRs spanned the whole spike protein, with dominant responses in regions 160-218 and 743-854. Conclusions about previously exposed vaccinees are limited, since just 5 or 6 AZD1222 recipients were seropositive for SARS-CoV-2 at baseline. After two AZD1222 doses, both the breadth and the depth of spike-specific TCRs were significantly higher than at day 0 and than in MenACWY recipients.

Details on this clone: What antigen it recognizes has not been identified. The sample holds no much larger clone one base away, and base qualities are not on file.

The label giving this sample's time point can be read as: about 28 days (+/-7) after the second vaccine dose. Because spike-specific TCR depth and breadth did not differ between the two schedules, AZD1222 recipients who got a second dose at roughly 4 weeks were pooled with those who got a second dose at roughly 12 weeks. Vaccinee samples came from UK trials COV001 and COV002, including a single-blind randomized controlled phase 2/3 trial of AZD1222 (ChAdOx1 nCoV-19) in healthy adults. For TCRbeta chain sequencing, PBMC samples from trial participants were taken at day 0 and at day 28 after the second dose. The CDR3 regions of human TCRbeta chains were analyzed by immunosequencing. From the authors' description of their analysis: Repertoire TCRs were checked for matches against a reference library of SARS-CoV-2-specific TCRs that had been generated using the MIRA antigen-specificity platform. Breadth was defined as the fraction of unique TCRs that were SARS-CoV-2-associated, and depth was defined as the fraction of total T cells that were SARS-CoV-2-associated. Each spike-specific TCR was assigned to its reactive spike region and to a CD4 or CD8 class using the MIRA data. Log10-transformed breadth and depth values were compared by one-way ANOVA with Sidak's multiple comparisons tests. TCRdb mirrors the immuneACCESS table, restricted to in-frame sequences. Some clones are absent from its copies; in checked studies, under half trace to an unresolved V gene, and the reason for the others is unknown. V, J and clone size were drawn from that table, and D and trimming were deduced from the DNA. A total of 89,000 or so clones appear in this sample, around 84% of them only once. More than 5% of the sample comes from the top ten.

The source material was peripheral blood, sampled 28 days after the second AZD1222 dose. This clonotype was obtained from an adult who received the AZD1222 COVID-19 vaccine.

This receptor has the CDR3 CASSYREDSPLHF. DNA sequence: TGTGCCAGCAGTTACCGAGAAGATTCACCCCTCCACTTT. The chain uses TRBV6-5 and TRBJ1-6, with the D gene call left open. The germline V gene encodes CDR1 MNHEY and CDR2 SVGAGI. V is clipped by 2 bases and J by 8 bases, and the sequence between their germline boundaries is 7 bases long. From cysteine to phenylalanine, the CDR3 is 13 amino acids long. The read is trimmed to its CDR3 DNA, 39 bases read in frame from base 1.